The sequence of this T cell receptor (beta chain) was determined in a study of response to subunit inactivated influenza vaccine. Broader study findings: Authors suggested seasonal influenza vaccinations each recruit few new T cells.

Concerning this clonotype itself: Its antigen is unknown.

The V gene lost 5 bases and the J gene lost 4 bases, with 14 bases spanning the gap. The CDR3 covers 15 residues. The V gene's germline CDR1 is KGHDR and CDR2 SFDVKD. TCRdb redid the calling of the RT-PCR reads with MiXCR, one entry per CDR3 protein. The sample holds some 500,000 distinct CDR3 sequences; approximately 13% are singletons and the top ten take around 13%. This receptor was taken from a man in his fifties who received an inactivated influenza vaccine. This material consisted of PBMCs from blood, taken roughly 6 weeks after vaccination. V is TRBV24-1 and J is TRBJ2-1, with D perhaps matching TRBD1 or TRBD2 (5 bases each). The chain's CDR3 is CATSVGSGGYNEQFF. CDR3 in DNA: TGTGCCACCAGTGTGGGGAGTGGGGGATACAATGAGCAGTTCTTC.